Following are 3 T cell receptor beta chains from one sample sequenced in a study of blood T cell repertoires in COVID-19. Assay used: immunoSEQ multiplex PCR; TCRdb lists only in-frame clones, some missing. This sample has fewer than 300,000 clones, with approximately 85% found just once. The sample consisted of PBMCs or T cells enriched from blood (not recorded which). These receptors were obtained from a woman in her twenties or thirties who had recovered from COVID-19.

The chain uses TRBV2 and TRBJ1-1; a possible D gene is TRBD1 (5 bases). Germline CDR1 and CDR2: SNHLY and FYNNEI. Trimming removed 8 bases at V and 5 bases at J, with 15 bases between. The CDR3 loop spans 13 amino acids. This CDR3 reads CASGLGLWTEAFF. The CDR3 region has the DNA TGTGCCAGCGGCTTGGGGCTGTGGACTGAAGCTTTCTTT.

This rearrangement joins TRBV18 to TRBJ2-1; no definite D call. This CDR3 is built from 13 residues. Germline V gives CDR1 KGHSH, CDR2 LQKENI. The V gene lost 4 bases and the J gene lost 2 bases, with 6 bases spanning the gap. The DNA of the CDR3 is TGTGCCAGCTCACTAACAGCCTACAATGAGCAGTTCTTC. Translating it yields CASSLTAYNEQFF.

This chain links TRBV19 with TRBJ2-1, with TRBD2 matching over 7 bases. The CDR3 length is 14 residues. Trimming at V came to 4 bases and at J to 7 bases, leaving 7 bases not matched to a gene. Germline CDR1 reads LNHDA; CDR2 reads SQIVND (reference sequence). The CDR3: CASSKSGVLNEQFF. The CDR3 DNA follows: TGTGCCAGTAGTAAGAGCGGGGTTCTTAATGAGCAGTTCTTC.